The present T cell receptor (beta chain) was sequenced within a study of blood T cell repertoires in COVID-19. Some clones are missing from TCRdb's copy, which holds only in-frame ones; the method was immunoSEQ multiplex PCR. The sample comprises 120,000 or so clones, approximately 82% of which are singletons, and about 6% rests with the top ten. This TCR derives from a man at least 80 years old with active or convalescent COVID-19. Sequenced input: peripheral blood.

The CDR3 coding sequence is TGCAGTGCTAGTTGGGGACAGGGGGCTAGTTTCTATGGCTACACCTTC. Translation: CSASWGQGASFYGYTF. The V gene is TRBV20-1, the J gene TRBJ1-2, with 12 bases matching TRBD1. Germline CDR1 is DFQATT and CDR2 is SNEGSKA (reference sequence). Unmatched junction bases numbered 9, after V lost 3 bases and J lost 4 bases. This CDR3 has 16 amino acids.